These T cell receptor beta chains were read from a single sample in a study of Ad26.COV2.S vaccination and SARS-CoV-2 variants. The data were produced by immunoSEQ multiplex PCR, yet TCRdb's version contains in-frame clones alone and is incomplete. Of 300,000 to 500,000 clones in the sample, around 85% were seen once. Here the sequenced sample was peripheral blood, taken in a trial of Ad26.COV2.S vaccine versus placebo. These receptors all stem from a person aged 18-65 years who received the Ad26.COV2.S COVID-19 vaccine or a placebo. Both conserved end residues are part of each CDR3. The order of the fields is J gene, clone size, V gene, D gene, CDR3 DNA, CDR3 protein. D genes are given only for firm matches. A clone size is listed for some rows: how often the clone was seen (once, few, many), or a class if it is expanded.

TRBJ2-5	once	TRBV3-1/TRBV3-2	TRBD2	TGTGCCAGCAGCCTCAGGGGACTAGCGGTAGAGACCCAGTACTTC	CASSLRGLAVETQYF
TRBJ1-1	NA	TRBV15	NA	TGTGCCACCAGCAGAGATCTGAGCGACATGAACACTGAAGCTTTCTTT	CATSRDLSDMNTEAFF
TRBJ2-5	NA	TRBV15	NA	TGTGCCACCAGCAGAGATCGTGCAATTTTCGATGAAGAGACCCAGTACTTC	CATSRDRAIFDEETQYF
TRBJ2-5	NA	TRBV5-1	NA	TGCGCCAGCAGCTTGGCTCTCCAGCAGGAGACCCAGTACTTC	CASSLALQQETQYF
TRBJ1-4	NA	TRBV6-5	NA	TGTGCCAGCAGTTACGGACGGGGGGACGAAAAACTGTTTTTT	CASSYGRGDEKLFF
TRBJ1-6	once	TRBV6-5	NA	TGTGCCAGCAGCCCAGGAAAGCCACCCCTCCACTTT	CASSPGKPPLHF
TRBJ1-2	NA	TRBV6-4	NA	TGTGCGTCTTACACCGACTTGGCGGGCTACACCTTC	CASYTDLAGYTF
TRBJ1-1	NA	TRBV19	NA	TGTGCCAGTAGTGAGGTTTCGGGGTCCGGGCTACTCTTT	CASSEVSGSGLLF
TRBJ2-5	NA	TRBV7-9	TRBD2	TGTGCCAGCAGCTTAACTAGCGGGGTGCAGTACTTC	CASSLTSGVQYF
TRBJ2-3	NA	TRBV6-5	TRBD2	TGTGCCAGCAGTTACGGCCGGGGGGATAGAGATACGCAGTATTTT	CASSYGRGDRDTQYF
TRBJ1-2	NA	TRBV19	NA	TGTGCCAGTAGTCCCTACCGGGACCGAAATGAAATCGGTGGCTACACCTTC	CASSPYRDRNEIGGYTF
TRBJ2-6	NA	TRBV25-1	NA	TGTGCCAGCAGTGAAGGGGGGGCCTCTGGGGCCAACGTCCTGACTTTC	CASSEGGASGANVLTF
TRBJ1-3	NA	TRBV12-3/TRBV12-4	NA	TGTGCCAGCAGTCCCCCGGGAAACACCATATATTTT	CASSPPGNTIYF
TRBJ2-2	NA	TRBV7-2	NA	TGTGCCAGCAGCACAAATCGAGGTCCCGGGGAGCTGTTTTTT	CASSTNRGPGELFF
TRBJ2-5	NA	TRBV5-4	TRBD1	TGTGCCAGCAGCCCCCCTCCTCGACAGGGGGAAGAGACCCAGTACTTC	CASSPPPRQGEETQYF
TRBJ1-1	NA	TRBV15	NA	TGTGCCACCAGCAGAGTGGGAGACACTGAAGCTTTCTTT	CATSRVGDTEAFF
TRBJ2-2	NA	TRBV5-1	TRBD2	TGCGCCAGCAGCTTGGCGGGACTAGCGGGGCCCGGGGAGCTGTTTTTT	CASSLAGLAGPGELFF
TRBJ2-2	once	TRBV3-1/TRBV3-2	NA	TGTGCCAGCAGCCAAGAAGCCACCGGGGAGCTGTTTTTT	CASSQEATGELFF
TRBJ1-1	NA	TRBV7-9	NA	TGTGCCAGCAGCTTAGATGATACTGAAGCTTTCTTT	CASSLDDTEAFF
TRBJ2-4	NA	TRBV21-1	NA	TGTGCCAGCAGCAAAAACCCTACAGGGGTAGTAGGGAAAAACATTCAGTACTTC	CASSKNPTGVVGKNIQYF
TRBJ2-5	NA	TRBV5-6	NA	TGTGCCAGCAGCGGCACAGTGGGGATGTGGGAGACCCAGTACTTC	CASSGTVGMWETQYF
TRBJ2-2	NA	TRBV7-8	TRBD1	TGTGCCAGCAGCTCGACAGGGGCCGGGGAGCTGTTTTTT	CASSSTGAGELFF
TRBJ2-2	NA	TRBV18	TRBD2	TGTGCCAGCTCACCAGAACTGACTAGCGGGAACACCGGGGAGCTGTTTTTT	CASSPELTSGNTGELFF
TRBJ1-6	once	TRBV3-1/TRBV3-2	NA	TGTGCCAGCAGCCAAGAAGACGGGATCTATAATTCACCCCTCCACTTT	CASSQEDGIYNSPLHF
TRBJ1-2	NA	TRBV2	NA	TGTGCCAGCAGGGGAGGACGGGGAGGCTATGGCTACACCTTC	CASRGGRGGYGYTF
TRBJ1-6	NA	TRBV12-3/TRBV12-4	NA	TGTGCCAGCAGTTTAACGAGGGGCCCGGACCTCCACTTT	CASSLTRGPDLHF
TRBJ2-3	few	TRBV4-3	TRBD2	TGCGCCAGCAGCCACGGGACTAGCGGGGGGAGGGATACGCAGTATTTT	CASSHGTSGGRDTQYF
TRBJ2-1	NA	TRBV6-2/TRBV6-3	NA	TGTGCCAGCAGTTACGTTGGCCCGAAGAATGAGCAGTTCTTC	CASSYVGPKNEQFF
TRBJ1-1	NA	TRBV28	NA	TGTGCCAGCAGTCCGGTGGATGCTGAAGCTTTCTTT	CASSPVDAEAFF
TRBJ2-5	once	TRBV5-1	NA	TGCGCCAGCAGCTTGCTTTACTCCCGTGGGGAGACCCAGTACTTC	CASSLLYSRGETQYF
TRBJ1-1	once	TRBV11-2	NA	TGTGCCAGCAGCTTAGGAGCTCTGGGGCCAATGAACACTGAAGCTTTCTTT	CASSLGALGPMNTEAFF
TRBJ1-5	NA	TRBV6-6	NA	TGTGCCAGCAGTTACTCGACTAGCCAGCCCCAGCATTTT	CASSYSTSQPQHF
TRBJ1-1	NA	TRBV9	NA	TGTGCCAGCACCTCCCAGTTGGGAGGCATGAACACTGAAGCTTTCTTT	CASTSQLGGMNTEAFF
TRBJ1-4	NA	TRBV7-6	NA	TGTGCCAGCAGCGCGGAGTTCCGGGGAAAACTGTTTTTT	CASSAEFRGKLFF
TRBJ2-5	NA	TRBV7-8	NA	TGTGCCAGCAGCTCACACAGGGTTTTCCAAGAGACCCAGTACTTC	CASSSHRVFQETQYF
TRBJ1-1	NA	TRBV4-2	NA	TGTGCCAGCAGCCAAGGTGCACAGCTTCATTCTGAAGCTTTCTTT	CASSQGAQLHSEAFF
TRBJ2-1	NA	TRBV11-3	TRBD1	TGTGCCAGCAGCTTGAGGGGACAGGACAATGAGCAGTTCTTC	CASSLRGQDNEQFF
TRBJ2-2	NA	TRBV4-3	TRBD2	TGCGCCAGCAGCCAAGCTCTAGCGGGGGCCGAAATCACCGGGGAGCTGTTTTTT	CASSQALAGAEITGELFF
TRBJ1-5	NA	TRBV12-3/TRBV12-4	NA	TGTGCTTCATGTAAAGATAGCAATCAGCCCCAGCATTTT	CASCKDSNQPQHF
TRBJ1-1	NA	TRBV27	NA	TGTGCCAGCAGTCCCAGGGAAGGCACTGAAGCTTTCTTT	CASSPREGTEAFF
TRBJ1-1	NA	TRBV28	NA	TGTGCCAGCGGAGGCGGCCTGAACACTGAAGCTTTCTTT	CASGGGLNTEAFF
TRBJ1-1	once	TRBV3-1/TRBV3-2	NA	TGTGCCAGCACCCTCTTTGGGGCCTCGAACACTGAAGCTTTCTTT	CASTLFGASNTEAFF
TRBJ2-7	once	TRBV27	NA	TGTGCCAGCAGCCTAGGTCGGGGGGCCGAGCAGTACTTC	CASSLGRGAEQYF
TRBJ1-5	NA	TRBV6-5	NA	TGTGCCAGCAGGTGGACATTTCTTCAGCCCCAGCATTTT	CASRWTFLQPQHF